The 4 T cell receptor beta chains below all came from one sample that was sequenced in a study of cytotoxic CD8 clonotypes in ibrutinib-treated CLL. The table came from immunoSEQ multiplex PCR; TCRdb's copy has only in-frame clones and leaves some out. The table records 49,000 or so clones, approximately 53% of them present only once. Sample: PBMCs, taken after 12 months of ibrutinib treatment. These receptors came from a human donor with chronic lymphocytic leukemia.

The gene calls are TRBV7-9 and TRBJ2-3, with 8 bases fitting TRBD2. Germline V gene lookup returns CDR1 SEHNR and CDR2 FQNEAQ (reference sequence). The CDR3 sequence is 16 residues long. The J segment lost 1 base and the V segment lost 1 base, leaving 4 bases of the junction unmatched. CDR3 sequence (DNA): TGTGCCAGCAGCTTAGATCTAGCGGGTCGCACAGATACGCAGTATTTT. Translated: CASSLDLAGRTDTQYF.

This chain links TRBV11-1 with TRBJ1-2; TRBD1 agrees at 8 bases. V lost 4 bases to trimming and J lost 6 bases; unmatched junction nucleotides: 4. Germline values: CDR1 SGHAT, CDR2 FQDESV (reference sequence). This CDR3 has 13 amino acids. In nucleotides, the CDR3 is TGTGCCAGCAGCTATCAGGGGGCCCATGGCTACACCTTC. It yields the protein CASSYQGAHGYTF.

This clone was seen only a few times. The chain joins TRBV15 to TRBJ2-1; tentative D call: TRBD2 (6 bases). Germline CDR1 reads LNHNV; CDR2 reads YYDKDF (reference sequence). CDR3 length: 14 amino acids. V shed 3 bases and J shed 9 bases, with 15 bases lying between them. The CDR3 region is CATSRASLATEQFF. Here the CDR3 DNA reads TGTGCCACCAGCAGGGCGAGCCTAGCGACTGAGCAGTTCTTC.

The rearrangement uses TRBV5-6 and TRBJ1-5; D is ambiguous. The CDR3 has 14 residues. V gave up 2 bases and J gave up 5 bases, with 11 bases separating them. CDR1 is SGHDT, CDR2 YYEEEE, per germline. CDR3 in DNA: TGTGCCAGCAGCTTCGGCCAGGAGGATCAGCCCCAGCATTTT. This codes for CASSFGQEDQPQHF.